Presented here are 7 T cell receptor beta chains from one specimen sequenced in a study of T-cell memory formation after mild COVID-19. TCRdb re-called the 5' RACE reads through MiXCR, storing one row per CDR3 protein. This table has 250,000 to 350,000 distinct CDR3 sequences, about 16% appearing once. The specimen was PBMCs or a T cell subset sorted from them (not recorded which). The receptor set was obtained from a man younger than 35 who had mild COVID-19 (a few samples of this study predate the infection). Cell type and time point are not known.

This clonotype has only a few counts. The gene calls are TRBV18 and TRBJ2-1; D assignment may be TRBD1 or TRBD2 (5 bases each). This CDR3 is built from 14 residues. The ends were cut back, 5 bases at V and 7 bases at J, with 15 bases in the middle. The germline CDR1 and CDR2 sequences are KGHSH and LQKENI. CDR3 DNA sequence: TGTGCCAGCTCAGTAGACACTGGGGGTAATGAGCAGTTCTTC. Its protein is CASSVDTGGNEQFF.

This clonotype was recorded a few times. The V call is TRBV7-8, the J call TRBJ2-5; 15 nucleotides align to TRBD2. After removal of 5 bases from V and 7 bases from J, the junction contained 8 bases not matched to a gene. There are 16 residues in the CDR3. The germline V gene has CDR1 SGHVS and CDR2 FQNEAQ. The CDR3 bases are TGTGCCAGCAGCCAAGGACTAGCGGGGGGGCTGGGGACCCAGTACTTC. Translation gives CASSQGLAGGLGTQYF.

The chain uses TRBV20-1 and TRBJ2-3; perhaps TRBD2 as D (5 bases). This CDR3 has 14 residues. The V end was cut by 1 base, the J end by 7 bases, with 15 bases between. In germline, CDR1 is DFQATT, CDR2 SNEGSKA (reference sequence). This CDR3 reads CSARVEGLRYTQYF. The CDR3 DNA sequence: TGCAGTGCTAGAGTAGAGGGCCTGAGATATACGCAGTATTTT.

The chain couples TRBV11-1 to TRBJ1-1; no firm D call. The CDR3 has 15 residues. From germline, CDR1 is SGHAT and CDR2 FQDESV (reference sequence). Deletions cut 3 bases from V and 5 bases from J, with 16 bases between. The CDR3 here is CASSFSIRVRTEAFF. CDR3 in DNA: TGTGCCAGCAGCTTTAGTATACGGGTTCGGACTGAAGCTTTCTTT.

This clonotype has just a few counts. The genes are TRBV12-3 or TRBV12-4 and TRBJ2-5; D gene uncertain. The V end lost 8 bases, the J end lost 4 bases, and 11 bases lay between the germline ends. This CDR3 comprises 12 residues. DNA for the CDR3: TGTGCCAGCTTGGGGTCCGCAGAGACCCAGTACTTC. It codes for CASLGSAETQYF.

This clonotype occurred many times. One junction end does not reproduce the germline sequence, and a read error may be involved. This chain connects TRBV12-3 or TRBV12-4 to TRBJ2-4; D may be TRBD1 (6 bases). CDR3 length: 12 amino acids. The CDR3 DNA is TGTGCCAGCAGCTTAGGGGGTCTAGCTCAGTACTTC. Its translation: CASSLGGLAQYF.

V and J are TRBV12-3 or TRBV12-4 and TRBJ2-3, with no clear D. The CDR3 loop spans 13 amino acids. Trimming removed 4 bases from V and 10 bases from J, with 15 bases in between. The CDR3 DNA follows: TGTGCCAGCAGTTCCCTCGGGTCTAATGCGCAGTATTTT. Its translation is CASSSLGSNAQYF.